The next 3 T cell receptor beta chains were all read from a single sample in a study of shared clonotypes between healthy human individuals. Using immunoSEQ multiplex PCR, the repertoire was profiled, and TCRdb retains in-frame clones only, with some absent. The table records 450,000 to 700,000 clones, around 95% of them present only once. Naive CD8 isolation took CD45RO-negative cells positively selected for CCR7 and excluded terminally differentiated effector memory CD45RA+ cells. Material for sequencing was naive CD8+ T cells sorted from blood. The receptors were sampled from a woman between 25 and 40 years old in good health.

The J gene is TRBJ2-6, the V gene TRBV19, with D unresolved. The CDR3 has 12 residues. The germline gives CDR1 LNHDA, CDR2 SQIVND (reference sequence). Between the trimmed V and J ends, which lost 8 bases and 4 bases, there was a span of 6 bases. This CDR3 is CASYHGANVLTF. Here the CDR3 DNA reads TGTGCCAGTTACCACGGGGCCAACGTCCTGACTTTC.

This CDR3 is CASSLTGYNGELFF. The CDR3, as DNA: TGTGCCAGCAGCCTGACAGGGTACAACGGGGAGCTGTTTTTT. The chain joins TRBV25-1 to TRBJ2-2, with 7 bases that match TRBD1. After removal of 6 bases from V and 7 bases from J, the junction contained 8 bases not matched to a gene. The CDR3 runs 14 residues. Germline CDR1 reads MGHDK; CDR2 reads SYGVNS.

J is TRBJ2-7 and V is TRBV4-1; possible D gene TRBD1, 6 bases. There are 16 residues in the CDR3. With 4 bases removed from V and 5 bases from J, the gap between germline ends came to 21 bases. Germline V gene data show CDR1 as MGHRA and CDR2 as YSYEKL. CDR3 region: CASSRWGTTGTDEQYF. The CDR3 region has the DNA TGCGCCAGCAGCCGTTGGGGAACTACAGGGACCGACGAGCAGTACTTC.